This entry features one TCR beta chain sequence. What it binds is unknown. The data derive from a study of graft-versus-host responses after intestinal transplantation. The overall study: The study gave all recipients anti-thymocyte globulin induction, then tacrolimus and steroids for approximately three years. Points from the study as a whole: GvH clones surfaced in recipient marrow, some emerging earlier in ileum or blood. Peak GvH clone levels in circulation were associated with early post-transplant HvG declines.

Using immunoSEQ multiplex PCR, the repertoire was profiled, and TCRdb retains in-frame clones only, with some absent. In the table there are about 39,000 clones, more than 90% of which are singletons. Germline V CDR1 and CDR2: MNHEY, SMNVEV (reference sequence). V gave up 6 bases and J gave up 3 bases, with 11 bases separating them. The CDR3 is 13 residues long. The source of this sequence is a human donor who was the organ donor for an intestinal transplant. This rearrangement joins TRBV27 to TRBJ2-5; no reliable D call. The sample in question was unstimulated CD8+ T cells sorted from spleen or lymph node cells, obtained before transplant. The CDR3 loop reads CASRSIDEETQYF. In nucleotides, the CDR3 is TGTGCCAGCAGGTCCATCGACGAAGAGACCCAGTACTTC.